A single sample is the source of the 30 T cell receptor beta chains below, sequenced in a study of control samples from healthy donors and cancer patients. Some clones are missing from TCRdb's copy, which holds only in-frame ones; the method was immunoSEQ multiplex PCR. The table includes over 100,000 clones, 80% to 95% detected once. What was sequenced was blood. These TCRs come from a man aged 40-49 years in good health.

The V call is TRBV4-1, the J call TRBJ2-1, with D perhaps matching TRBD2 (6 bases). The CDR3 spans 15 residues. V shed 0 bases and J shed 9 bases, with 15 bases lying between them. In germline, CDR1 is MGHRA, CDR2 YSYEKL. The CDR3 sequence is CASSQEIGGAGEQFF. CDR3 nucleotide sequence: TGCGCCAGCAGCCAAGAAATCGGGGGAGCAGGTGAGCAGTTCTTC.

The CDR3 region is CASAWYAVTDTQYF. For the CDR3, the DNA is TGTGCCAGCGCCTGGTACGCGGTGACAGATACGCAGTATTTT. The chain links TRBV28 to TRBJ2-3; D is unresolved. Germline lookup yields CDR1 MDHEN and CDR2 SYDVKM. V lost 8 bases and J 3 bases, leaving 15 bases between the germline ends. This CDR3 region has 14 residues.

The V and J genes are TRBV7-3 and TRBJ2-1; 9 positions match TRBD2. CDR1 and CDR2 (germline): SGHTA, FQGTGA. The V segment lost 5 bases and the J segment 5 bases; nucleotides outside the gene matches: 7. This CDR3 spans 15 amino acids. The CDR3 DNA reads as TGTGCCAGCAGCCATAGCGGGGGTCGACACAATGAGCAGTTCTTC. Its protein is CASSHSGGRHNEQFF.

The genes are TRBV7-3 and TRBJ1-5; 8 bases map to TRBD1. CDR1 and CDR2 from the germline V gene are SGHTA and FQGTGA. Trimming cost V 4 bases and J 7 bases; bases outside gene matches: 15. The CDR3 is made up of 17 amino acids. The CDR3 is CASSSLDRERSGQPQHF. The CDR3 bases are TGTGCCAGCAGCTCCCTGGACAGGGAACGATCGGGCCAGCCCCAGCATTTT. The whole variable domain, filled in from reference TRBV7-3 and TRBJ1-5, reads GAGVSQTPSNKVTEKGKYVELRCDPISGHTALYWYRQSLGQGPEFLIYFQGTGAADDSGLPNDRFFAVRPEGSVSTLKIQRTERGDSAVYLCASSSLDRERSGQPQHFGDGTRLSIL.

This rearrangement joins TRBV14 to TRBJ2-5; D is possibly TRBD1 (6 bases). Trimming left V 2 bases short and J 5 bases short, with 15 bases between. The CDR3 extends over 15 amino acids. Germline V lookup: CDR1 SGHDN, CDR2 FVKESK. CDR3 region: CASSQSSRGRETQYF. The DNA of the CDR3 is TGTGCCAGCAGCCAATCCTCCAGGGGCAGGGAGACCCAGTACTTC.

In this sample, this clone turned up once. J is TRBJ1-1 and V is TRBV4-1; the D gene is possibly TRBD1 (6 bases). The CDR3 totals 16 residues. V was cut by 2 bases and J by 1 base, with 14 bases left in between. Germline assignment: CDR1 MGHRA and CDR2 YSYEKL. The CDR3 region is CASSQPRRGQNTEAFF. The CDR3 DNA reads as TGCGCCAGCAGCCAACCGAGGAGGGGACAGAACACTGAAGCTTTCTTT.

This chain connects TRBV6-6 to TRBJ1-4; TRBD1 matches at 7 bases. Per the germline V gene, CDR1 is MNHNY and CDR2 is SVGAGI (reference sequence). The CDR3 extends over 16 amino acids. V dropped 8 bases and J dropped 5; count of bases not matched to a gene: 14. For the CDR3, the DNA is TGTGCCAGCTCAGGGAATCCGGGACAGCCAAATGAAAAACTGTTTTTT. Translated: CASSGNPGQPNEKLFF.

The chain has TRBV11-1 and TRBJ2-5; no reliable D call. The germline CDR1 and CDR2 sequences are SGHAT and FQDESV (reference sequence). This CDR3 spans 14 amino acids. V was clipped by 5 bases and J by 5 bases, with 15 bases between them. This CDR3 reads CASSPLGRSETQYF. In DNA, the CDR3 is TGTGCCAGCAGCCCCCTTGGAAGATCTGAGACCCAGTACTTC.

This chain uses TRBV10-3 with TRBJ2-1, with a weak D call TRBD2 (7 bases). Germline CDR1 reads ENHRY; CDR2 reads SYGVKD. This CDR3 has 14 amino acids. V was shortened by 11 bases and J by 1 base, with 15 bases between the two germline ends. The CDR3 DNA reads TGTGCCTGTAGGGGGGGGGCATCCTACAATGAGCAGTTCTTC. This sequence encodes CACRGGASYNEQFF.

This chain uses TRBV19 with TRBJ1-1, with a weak D call TRBD1 (6 bases). Per germline, CDR1 LNHDA and CDR2 SQIVND (reference sequence). Trimming took off 6 bases at V and 3 bases at J, with 14 bases between the two ends. This CDR3 has 14 residues. The CDR3 protein is CASSARAGDTEAFF. The DNA for the CDR3 is TGTGCCAGTAGCGCCAGGGCAGGGGACACTGAAGCTTTCTTT.

The genes are TRBV9 and TRBJ2-7, with a possible D match to TRBD1 (6 bases). CDR1 is SGDLS, CDR2 YYNGEE, per germline. The CDR3 runs to 12 residues. Trimming pared 1 base from V and 7 bases from J, leaving 9 bases between. The DNA for the CDR3 is TGTGCCAGCAGCGTACAGGGGAATGAGCAGTACTTC. Translation gives CASSVQGNEQYF.

The rearrangement joins TRBV19 to TRBJ2-2; D is uncertain. The V gene's germline CDR1 is LNHDA and CDR2 SQIVND (reference sequence). This CDR3 is built from 14 residues. V gave up 1 base and J gave up 1 base, with 4 bases separating them. For the CDR3, the DNA is TGTGCCAGTAGTATAGGCCAGAACACCGGGGAGCTGTTTTTT. Protein: CASSIGQNTGELFF.

The gene calls are TRBV27 and TRBJ1-2; 7 bases map to TRBD1. Trimming cost V 0 bases and J 4 bases; bases outside gene matches: 5. The CDR3 spans 15 residues. Per germline, CDR1 MNHEY and CDR2 SMNVEV (reference sequence). CDR3 sequence (DNA): TGTGCCAGCAGTTTATCCGTCAGGGGGACCTATGGCTACACCTTC. It translates to CASSLSVRGTYGYTF.

The chain joins TRBV2 to TRBJ2-3, with 9 nucleotides matching TRBD1. The germline V gene encodes CDR1 SNHLY and CDR2 FYNNEI. This CDR3 is 15 amino acids long. Trimming removed 0 bases from V and 5 bases from J; junction bases left unmatched: 3. The CDR3 coding sequence is TGTGCCAGCAGTGAAGCTCCGGGACAGGGAGATACGCAGTATTTT. It encodes CASSEAPGQGDTQYF.

The chain couples TRBV5-5 to TRBJ2-7; D gene unclear. In germline, CDR1 is SGHKS, CDR2 YYEKEE (reference sequence). This CDR3 contains 12 residues. Trimming pared 1 base from V and 4 bases from J, leaving 6 bases between. The CDR3 region has the DNA TGTGCCAGCAGCTTGCCCTCTTACGAGCAGTACTTC. Translated, it gives CASSLPSYEQYF.

This clone was observed at least ten times. The genes are TRBV5-4 and TRBJ2-5, with 7 bases lining up with TRBD2. V was clipped by 3 bases and J by 3 bases; unmatched bases: 2. This CDR3 is built from 13 residues. CDR1 is SGHNT and CDR2 is YYREEE in the germline V gene (reference sequence). The CDR3, as DNA: TGTGCCAGCAGCTCTCGGGGGGAAGAGACCCAGTACTTC. Protein: CASSSRGEETQYF.

The CDR3 sequence: CASRDQGAHTEAFF. In DNA form, the CDR3 reads TGTGCCAGCAGAGACCAGGGGGCTCACACTGAAGCTTTCTTT. The chain uses TRBV6-6 and TRBJ1-1; 8 bases are a match to TRBD1. The V and J ends lost 6 bases and 3 bases, in that order; junction bases with no gene match: 6. Looked up from germline, CDR1 is MNHNY and CDR2 is SVGAGI (reference sequence). The CDR3 consists of 14 residues.

The rearrangement joins TRBV4-1 to TRBJ2-7; 8 nucleotides agree with TRBD2. J lost 1 base, V lost 6 bases, and 11 bases had no gene match. Per the germline V gene, CDR1 is MGHRA and CDR2 is YSYEKL. The CDR3 spans 16 residues. CDR3 protein: CASSGERGSLSYEQYF. The CDR3 region has the DNA TGCGCCAGCAGTGGCGAGCGGGGGTCCCTTTCCTACGAGCAGTACTTC.

This rearrangement joins TRBV15 to TRBJ2-7, with 8 bases identical to TRBD1. Trimming at V came to 0 bases and at J to 5 bases, leaving 6 bases not matched to a gene. Germline assignment: CDR1 LNHNV and CDR2 YYDKDF (reference sequence). The CDR3 totals 15 residues. In DNA, the CDR3 is TGTGCCACCAGCAGAGATTTACTGACAGGGGACGAGCAGTACTTC. Translating it yields CATSRDLLTGDEQYF.

The chain links TRBV9 to TRBJ1-1; tentative D call: TRBD1 (6 bases). V was trimmed by 0 bases and J by 4 bases, leaving 16 bases between them. CDR1 is SGDLS, CDR2 YYNGEE, per germline. CDR3 size: 16 residues. The CDR3 nucleotides read TGTGCCAGCAGCGTAGGCCCAGGGGCGTCGGGCACTGAAGCTTTCTTT. Translating gives CASSVGPGASGTEAFF.

V usage is TRBV9 and J usage is TRBJ1-3, with a weak D call TRBD1 (6 bases). The CDR3 runs to 15 residues. Trimming removed 2 bases from V and 0 bases from J, with 9 bases in between. From germline, CDR1 is SGDLS and CDR2 YYNGEE. This CDR3 reads CASSVMGASGNTIYF. The CDR3 region has the DNA TGTGCCAGCAGCGTGATGGGGGCCTCTGGAAACACCATATATTTT.

The CDR3 coding sequence is TGTGCCAGTAGCCCGGGACAGGGAATGAACACTGAAGCTTTCTTT. Translated, it gives CASSPGQGMNTEAFF. The rearrangement joins TRBV19 to TRBJ1-1; 9 bases align to TRBD1. The CDR3 sequence is 15 residues long. J was trimmed by 0 bases and V by 6 bases; bases with no gene match: 5. CDR1 and CDR2 (germline): LNHDA, SQIVND (reference sequence).

This chain joins TRBV6-6 and TRBJ2-2, with D unresolved. Germline CDR1 is MNHNY and CDR2 is SVGAGI (reference sequence). CDR3 length equals 16 residues. The V and J ends lost 7 bases and 7 bases respectively, with 22 bases between them. CDR3 sequence reads: CASTPRVLSWGGELFF. In nucleotides, the CDR3 is TGTGCCAGCACCCCACGGGTTTTATCTTGGGGCGGGGAGCTGTTTTTT.

The rearrangement links TRBV19 to TRBJ2-7; 7 bases map to TRBD1. V lost 5 bases, J lost 4 bases, and 8 bases stayed unmatched. CDR1 LNHDA and CDR2 SQIVND come from the germline V gene (reference sequence). The CDR3 totals 14 residues. CDR3 DNA: TGTGCCAGTAGTGCCCTCGACAGGGAATACGAGCAGTACTTC. It specifies CASSALDREYEQYF.

This clone was recorded once. The V call is TRBV9, the J call TRBJ1-6, with D tentatively TRBD1 (5 bases). The V end lost 4 bases, the J end lost 9 bases, and 17 bases lay between the germline ends. Germline V lookup: CDR1 SGDLS, CDR2 YYNGEE. The CDR3 contains 15 residues. CDR3 coding DNA: TGTGCCAGCAGCCCCCCCGGAGGGGATACTTCACCCCTCCACTTT. This encodes CASSPPGGDTSPLHF.

This clone has a handful of counts. CDR3 sequence: CARGDPRYGYTF. Here the CDR3 DNA reads TGCGCCAGGGGGGACCCCCGCTATGGCTACACCTTC. The chain couples TRBV5-1 to TRBJ1-2; D is possibly TRBD1 (5 bases). The germline gives CDR1 SGHRS, CDR2 YFSETQ. The CDR3 consists of 12 residues. The V end was cut by 8 bases, the J end by 4 bases, with 12 bases between.

This clone was detected only a few times. V gene TRBV3-1 (or the pseudogene TRBV3-2) combines with J gene TRBJ1-2; 8 bases are shared with TRBD1. The ends lost 7 bases at V and 5 bases at J; junction bases unmatched: 3. The CDR3 runs to 12 residues. The germline V gene has CDR1 LGHDT and CDR2 YNNKEL (reference sequence). CDR3 protein: CASTYRGYGYTF. CDR3 in DNA: TGTGCCAGCACATACAGGGGGTATGGCTACACCTTC.

This sequence joins TRBV2 and TRBJ2-7; no reliable D call. Per the germline V gene, CDR1 is SNHLY and CDR2 is FYNNEI. The ends were cut back, 5 bases at V and 9 bases at J, with 14 bases in the middle. This CDR3 contains 12 residues. In nucleotides, the CDR3 is TGTGCCAGCAGTCAACGACCCCCGGGGCAGTACTTC. Protein sequence: CASSQRPPGQYF.

The V call is TRBV5-1, the J call TRBJ2-1; 8 bases are shared with TRBD1. This CDR3 region has 16 residues. Per the germline V gene, CDR1 is SGHRS and CDR2 is YFSETQ. The trim removed 2 bases at V and 0 bases at J, leaving 4 bases unmatched. Here the CDR3 reads CASSFTGGSSYNEQFF. The CDR3 DNA reads as TGCGCCAGCAGCTTTACAGGGGGGAGCTCCTACAATGAGCAGTTCTTC.

A few counts support this clone. CDR3 sequence: CASSFSNEQYF. CDR3 sequence (DNA): TGTGCCAGCAGTTTTTCAAACGAGCAGTACTTC. The J gene is TRBJ2-7, the V gene TRBV27, with no clear D. V was clipped by 3 bases and J by 5 bases, with 5 bases between them. Germline assignment: CDR1 MNHEY and CDR2 SMNVEV (reference sequence). CDR3 size: 11 residues.